This T cell receptor beta chain comes out of a study of shared clonotypes between healthy human individuals. In regard to this clone: At the DNA level, this CDR3 is encoded by other sequences in the same sample as well.

All the donors were Caucasian adults who lived in Nashville, Tennessee. The test was conducted at deep level. The method was immunoSEQ multiplex PCR; TCRdb's version includes in-frame clones alone and lacks a portion of them. The repertoire has some 2,100,000 clones, 95% of them found once; the top ten carry roughly 0.13%. The CDR3 consists of 13 residues. CDR1 is MNHEY and CDR2 is SVGAGI in the germline V gene. Trimming left V 0 bases short and J 0 bases short, with 2 bases between. The clonotype was recovered from a man younger than 35 in good health. Sequencing was carried out using naive CD4+ T cells sorted from blood. This sample's subset: CD45RA+ positively selected. The genes are TRBV6-5 and TRBJ1-1; no reliable D call. CDR3 residues: CASSYSLNTEAFF. CDR3 coding DNA: TGTGCCAGCAGTTACTCGCTGAACACTGAAGCTTTCTTT.